This T cell receptor beta chain was captured in a study of blood T cell repertoires in COVID-19. As for the study in general: The analysed material was cDNA or gDNA that came from T cells, B-cell-depleted T cells, or PBMCs.

The table came from immunoSEQ multiplex PCR; TCRdb's copy has only in-frame clones and leaves some out. The table has roughly 60,000 clones, approximately 86% seen once. The origin of this receptor is a man aged 40-49 years with acute or convalescent COVID-19. The sequenced material came from peripheral blood.

The CDR3 here is CASSARGQNYGYTF. The CDR3 coding sequence is TGTGCCAGCAGCGCAAGGGGGCAAAACTATGGCTACACCTTC. This chain links TRBV9 with TRBJ1-2; 7 bases are a match to TRBD1. V was pared by 3 bases and J by 2 bases, with 4 bases of the junction left unmatched. The CDR3 is 14 residues long. Looked up from germline, CDR1 is SGDLS and CDR2 is YYNGEE.